The 15 T cell receptor beta chains reported below all come from one sample, sequenced in a study of T cells in Graves' hyperthyroidism and ophthalmopathy. What was amplified from RNA transcripts were TCR beta CDR3 regions. Carried out on the TCR CDR3, a first-round RT-PCR used the HTBI primer set. TCRdb reanalysed the multiplex PCR reads using MiXCR and keeps one entry per CDR3 protein. The repertoire includes fewer than 500,000 distinct CDR3 sequences, 14% to 15% of them detected once, and around 13% sits in the top ten. The sequencing input was blood. Every receptor here comes from a man between 18 and 29 years old with Graves' ophthalmopathy.

This clonotype was picked up many times. The rearrangement uses TRBV10-1 and TRBJ2-7, with 8 bases identical to TRBD2. CDR1 is WNHNN and CDR2 is SYGVQD in the germline V gene (reference sequence). V trimming: 3 bases; J trimming: 1 base; junction bases outside the gene matches: 11. This CDR3 spans 17 amino acids. In nucleotides, the CDR3 is TGCGCCAGCAGTGACTCTCGACGCGGGAGGTTTTCCTACGAGCAGTACTTC. Amino acid sequence: CASSDSRRGRFSYEQYF.

At least ten counts were recorded for this clonotype. The chain combines TRBV7-2 with TRBJ2-5; D is unclear. This CDR3 has 11 amino acids. V shed 1 base and J shed 11 bases, with 8 bases lying between them. Germline values: CDR1 SGHTA, CDR2 FQGNSA. The CDR3 sequence: CASSLEVQQYF. CDR3 nucleotide sequence: TGTGCCAGCAGCTTAGAGGTGCAACAGTACTTC.

This clonotype was counted at least ten times. The rearrangement joins TRBV20-1 to TRBJ1-1; no clear D. From germline, CDR1 is DFQATT and CDR2 SNEGSKA (reference sequence). V lost 3 bases and J 4 bases, leaving 12 bases between the germline ends. The CDR3 covers 13 residues. CDR3 residues: CSASPQELTEAFF. The DNA of the CDR3 is TGCAGTGCTAGCCCGCAGGAGCTCACTGAAGCTTTCTTT.

This clonotype was observed many times. V and J are TRBV19 and TRBJ2-1; TRBD2 agrees at 11 bases. CDR3 size: 15 residues. V lost 7 bases, J lost 6 bases, and 8 bases stayed unmatched. The germline V gene encodes CDR1 LNHDA and CDR2 SQIVND (reference sequence). The CDR3 DNA follows: TGTGCCAGTAAGGTTATGCTAGCGGGAGGCAATGAGCAGTTCTTC. Translation gives CASKVMLAGGNEQFF.

The DNA for the CDR3 is TGTGCCAGCAGCGTACAGGGACTAGCGGGCTACGAGCAGTACTTC. Translated: CASSVQGLAGYEQYF. The genes are TRBV11-2 and TRBJ2-7; TRBD2 agrees at 12 bases. The trim removed 5 bases at V and 3 bases at J, leaving 5 bases unmatched. Per the germline V gene, CDR1 is SGHAT and CDR2 is FQNNGV. The CDR3 extends over 15 amino acids.

This chain uses TRBV29-1 with TRBJ2-5, with 8 bases lining up with TRBD2. CDR3 length: 14 residues. Per the germline V gene, CDR1 is SQVTM and CDR2 is ANQGSEA. Trimming at V came to 3 bases and at J to 2 bases, leaving 5 bases not matched to a gene. This CDR3 is CSVDYGGGQETQYF. CDR3 DNA sequence: TGCAGCGTTGATTACGGGGGGGGTCAAGAGACCCAGTACTTC.

This clonotype was seen many times. This chain uses TRBV20-1 with TRBJ2-3, with TRBD2 identical over 7 bases. CDR1 and CDR2 (germline): DFQATT, SNEGSKA (reference sequence). The CDR3 sequence is 13 residues long. The V and J ends lost 8 bases and 6 bases, in that order; junction bases with no gene match: 11. Here the CDR3 reads CSCLDIGRDTQYF. DNA for the CDR3: TGCAGTTGCCTAGATATCGGGAGGGATACGCAGTATTTT.

This clonotype was seen more than once but under ten times. One base away lies a much larger clone, so this may be a sequencing read error. The rearrangement joins TRBV4-1 to TRBJ1-2, with 10 nucleotides matching TRBD1. This CDR3 is 14 amino acids long. Germline assignment: CDR1 MGHRA and CDR2 YSYEKL. CDR3 region: CTSSLLGTGVGYTF. The CDR3 DNA reads as TGCACCAGCAGCCTTCTAGGGACAGGGGTTGGCTACACCTTC.

This rearrangement joins TRBV5-5 to TRBJ1-2; D might be TRBD1 (5 bases). The V gene's germline CDR1 is SGHKS and CDR2 YYEKEE (reference sequence). CDR3 size: 14 residues. The ends were cut back, 1 base at V and 9 bases at J, with 16 bases in the middle. This chain's CDR3 is CASSLPGTLKSYTF. CDR3 DNA sequence: TGTGCCAGCAGCTTGCCAGGGACCTTAAAGAGCTACACCTTC.

This clonotype has at least ten counts. The chain has TRBV7-8 and TRBJ2-1, with D maybe TRBD1 (6 bases). This CDR3 is built from 14 residues. Germline CDR1 SGHVS, CDR2 FQNEAQ. Trimming took 1 base from V and 5 from J, leaving 9 bases between them. The CDR3 sequence: CASSLEDSHNEQFF. The DNA for the CDR3 is TGTGCCAGCAGCTTAGAGGACAGCCACAATGAGCAGTTCTTC.

In its sample, this clonotype was seen many times. The CDR3 DNA follows: TGCGCCAGCAGCCAGGGGACAGGGTCATACGAGACCCAGTACTTC. This translates into CASSQGTGSYETQYF. The V and J genes are TRBV5-1 and TRBJ2-5, with TRBD1 matching 9 bases. The CDR3 has 15 residues. J lost 5 bases, V lost 4 bases, and 9 bases had no gene match. Per the germline V gene, CDR1 is SGHRS and CDR2 is YFSETQ.

Only a few counts were recorded for this clonotype. The chain combines TRBV20-1 with TRBJ1-6; 7 nucleotides line up with TRBD1. J gave up 3 bases and V 6 bases, and 8 bases lay outside the gene matches. CDR1 DFQATT and CDR2 SNEGSKA come from the germline V gene (reference sequence). The CDR3 is made up of 15 amino acids. The CDR3 DNA follows: TGCAGTGCCCCCGACAGGGTGGGCTATAATTCACCCCTCCACTTT. It specifies CSAPDRVGYNSPLHF.

A few counts support this clonotype. This sequence joins TRBV5-1 and TRBJ2-7; TRBD2 is a possible D gene (6 bases). The V gene's germline CDR1 is SGHRS and CDR2 YFSETQ. Trimming shortened V by 0 bases and J by 3 bases, and 13 bases separated the two germline ends. This CDR3 has 15 amino acids. CDR3: CASSLGGEAGYEQYF. The CDR3 DNA reads as TGCGCCAGCAGCTTGGGGGGGGAAGCAGGCTACGAGCAGTACTTC.

This clonotype was observed a handful of times. V usage is TRBV4-1 and J usage is TRBJ2-4, with 8 bases lining up with TRBD2. Germline V gene sequence: CDR1 MGHRA, CDR2 YSYEKL. V lost 6 bases, J lost 5 bases, and 3 bases stayed unmatched. CDR3 length: 13 residues. The CDR3 reads CASREAGENIQYF. CDR3 nucleotide sequence: TGCGCCAGCAGGGAAGCGGGGGAAAACATTCAGTACTTC.

This clonotype was observed a few times. The CDR3 is CASSSGQEAHGYTF. The CDR3 DNA reads as TGCGCCAGCAGCTCTGGACAGGAAGCCCATGGCTACACCTTC. The rearrangement uses TRBV5-1 and TRBJ1-2, with 7 nucleotides matching TRBD1. With V trimmed by 3 bases and J by 6 bases, 8 bases remained unmatched. The CDR3 runs 14 residues. The germline gives CDR1 SGHRS, CDR2 YFSETQ.